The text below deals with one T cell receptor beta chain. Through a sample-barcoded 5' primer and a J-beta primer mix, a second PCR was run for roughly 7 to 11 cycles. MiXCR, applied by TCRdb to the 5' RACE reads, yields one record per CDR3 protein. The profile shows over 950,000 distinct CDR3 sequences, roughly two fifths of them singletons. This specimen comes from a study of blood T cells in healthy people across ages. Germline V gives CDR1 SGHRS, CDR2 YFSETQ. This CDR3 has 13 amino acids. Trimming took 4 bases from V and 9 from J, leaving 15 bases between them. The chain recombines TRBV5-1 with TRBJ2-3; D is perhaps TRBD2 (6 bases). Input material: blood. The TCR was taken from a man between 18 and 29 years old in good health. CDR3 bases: TGCGCCAGCAGCCCCACCCCCGGGGGAACGCAGTATTTT. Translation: CASSPTPGGTQYF.